This TCR beta chain was recorded in a study of cytomegalovirus exposure and HLA in healthy donors. 13 Jbeta primers and 60 Vbeta primers were used for the PCR. Clones were read by immunoSEQ multiplex PCR, and TCRdb kept only the in-frame ones, dropping some. Among around 150,000 clones listed, 82% were seen once. Trimming stripped 6 bases from V and 2 bases from J, with 9 bases between. The CDR3 is 12 residues long. Germline values: CDR1 SQVTM, CDR2 ANQGSEA. The TCR was taken from a man between 50 and 59 years old in good health and CMV-seropositive. Sample: PBMCs. The V call is TRBV29-1, the J call TRBJ2-3, with D maybe TRBD2 (6 bases). The CDR3 DNA follows: TGCAGCGTGGGGGAGGACACAGATACGCAGTATTTT. It codes for CSVGEDTDTQYF.